The 5 T cell receptor beta chains below were found in one sample sequenced in a study of blood T cell repertoires in COVID-19. The repertoire was sequenced with immunoSEQ multiplex PCR; TCRdb's copy has only in-frame clones and lacks some. This table has approximately 98,000 clones, over 70% appearing once. The specimen sequenced was peripheral blood. The receptor set was obtained from a woman of 80 years or more with acute or convalescent COVID-19.

This clone was seen only a few times. V usage is TRBV7-2 and J usage is TRBJ2-7; 7 positions agree with TRBD1. This CDR3 is built from 14 residues. The germline gives CDR1 SGHTA, CDR2 FQGNSA. V was pared by 8 bases and J by 4 bases, with 11 bases of the junction left unmatched. CDR3 in amino acids: CASRAGTAIYEQYF. CDR3 DNA: TGTGCCAGCCGAGCCGGGACAGCGATATACGAGCAGTACTTC.

This sequence joins TRBV12-5 and TRBJ1-1; tentative D call: TRBD1 (6 bases). CDR1 is LGHNT and CDR2 is FRNRAP in the germline V gene. CDR3 size: 14 residues. V lost 7 bases and J lost 4, with 16 bases in between. DNA of the CDR3: TGTGCTAGTGTTGCCCAGGGGTTCGGCACTGAAGCTTTCTTT. It specifies CASVAQGFGTEAFF.

This sequence joins TRBV5-1 and TRBJ1-6; no clear D. The CDR3 extends over 13 amino acids. V was shortened by 2 bases and J by 7 bases, with 7 bases between the two germline ends. In germline, CDR1 is SGHRS, CDR2 YFSETQ. The CDR3 sequence is CASSFSLNSPLHF. CDR3 DNA: TGCGCCAGCAGCTTTTCTTTAAATTCACCCCTCCACTTT.

The V gene is TRBV6-5, the J gene TRBJ2-7; a weak D match, TRBD1 (6 bases). CDR1 is MNHEY, CDR2 SVGAGI, per germline. The V end was cut by 5 bases, the J end by 3 bases, with 14 bases between. This CDR3 has 14 amino acids. The CDR3 coding sequence is TGTGCCAGCAGTAGGACAGAAGGCTTCTACGAGCAGTACTTC. Its translation is CASSRTEGFYEQYF.

The chain has TRBV16 and TRBJ1-2, with a possible D match to TRBD1 (5 bases). CDR3 length: 15 residues. The V gene's germline CDR1 is KGHSY and CDR2 FQNENV. With 8 bases removed from V and 3 bases from J, the gap between germline ends came to 19 bases. The CDR3 DNA sequence: TGTGCCAGCCGAAACCGGGCAGGGAAGGACTATGGCTACACCTTC. Residues: CASRNRAGKDYGYTF.